This T cell receptor beta chain is from a study of regulatory T cells in long-lasting Graves disease. Study-level results: TRBV28, TRBJ1-2 and TRBJ2-5 were segments that persistent disease favored.

Combining iRepertoire HTBI primers with Arm-PCR of CDR3 regions, the authors built TCR beta libraries. MiXCR, applied by TCRdb to the multiplex PCR reads, yields one record per CDR3 protein. The table has 510,000 or so distinct CDR3 sequences, around 12% seen once. Germline V gene sequence: CDR1 SGDLS, CDR2 YYNGEE. This CDR3 is built from 16 residues. Trimming at V came to 3 bases and at J to 5 bases, leaving 6 bases not matched to a gene. Time point in this sample: newly diagnosed GD, antithyroid drugs for less than 3 months. RNA from PBMCs was the source of the TCR library. Approximately 9.6-milliliter peripheral blood samples went into EDTA tubes. This clonotype was counted many times. The antigen is undetermined. Another study also made use of these data, one on T cells in Graves' hyperthyroidism and ophthalmopathy.

The gene calls are TRBV9 and TRBJ2-1; 12 nucleotides agree with TRBD2. This TCR came from a woman younger than 45 with Graves disease. The specimen comprised peripheral blood mononuclear cells (PBMCs), sampled at new diagnosis, from a patient treated with antithyroid drugs. The CDR3 reads CASSALAGGPHNEQFF. Here the CDR3 DNA reads TGTGCCAGCAGCGCTCTAGCGGGAGGGCCACACAATGAGCAGTTCTTC. Supplemented by reference TRBV9 and TRBJ2-1, the full variable domain reads DSGVTQTPKHLITATGQRVTLRCSPRSGDLSVYWYQQSLDQGLQFLIQYYNGEERAKGNILERFSAQQFPDLHSELNLSSLELGDSALYFCASSALAGGPHNEQFFGPGTRLTVL.